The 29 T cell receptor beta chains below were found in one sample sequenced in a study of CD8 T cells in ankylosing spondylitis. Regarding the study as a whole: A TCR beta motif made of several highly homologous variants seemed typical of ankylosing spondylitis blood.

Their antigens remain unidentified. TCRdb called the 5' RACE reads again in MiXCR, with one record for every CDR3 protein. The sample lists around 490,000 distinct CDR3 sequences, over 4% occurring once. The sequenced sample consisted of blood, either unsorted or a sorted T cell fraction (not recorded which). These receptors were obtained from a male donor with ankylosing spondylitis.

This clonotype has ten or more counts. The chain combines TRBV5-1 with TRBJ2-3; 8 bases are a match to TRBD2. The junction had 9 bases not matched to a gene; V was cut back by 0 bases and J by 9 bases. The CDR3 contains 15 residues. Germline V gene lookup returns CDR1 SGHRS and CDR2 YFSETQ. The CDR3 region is CASSLDSASGGTQYF. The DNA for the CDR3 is TGCGCCAGCAGCTTGGACTCGGCGTCGGGAGGGACGCAGTATTTT.

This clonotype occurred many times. Here the CDR3 DNA reads TGTGCCAGCAGACCCCCGGCCGCGAGGGCGAACACTGAAGCTTTCTTT. This encodes CASRPPAARANTEAFF. The chain recombines TRBV12-3 or TRBV12-4 with TRBJ1-1; D ambiguous. There are 16 residues in the CDR3. Trimming removed 6 bases at V and 1 base at J, with 18 bases between.

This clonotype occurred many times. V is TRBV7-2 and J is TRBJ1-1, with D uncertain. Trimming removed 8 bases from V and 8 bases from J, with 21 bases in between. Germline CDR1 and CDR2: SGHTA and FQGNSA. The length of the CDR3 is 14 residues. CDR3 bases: TGTGCCAGCCGATCGCGGGCCTACGAGGCGGAAGCTTTCTTT. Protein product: CASRSRAYEAEAFF.

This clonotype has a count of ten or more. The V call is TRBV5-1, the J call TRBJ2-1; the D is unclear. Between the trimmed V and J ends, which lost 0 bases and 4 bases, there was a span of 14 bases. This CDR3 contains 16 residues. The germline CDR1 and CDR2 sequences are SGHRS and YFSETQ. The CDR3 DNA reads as TGCGCCAGCAGCTTGGGACTCCGGTCGGTTTACAATGAGCAGTTCTTC. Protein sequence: CASSLGLRSVYNEQFF.

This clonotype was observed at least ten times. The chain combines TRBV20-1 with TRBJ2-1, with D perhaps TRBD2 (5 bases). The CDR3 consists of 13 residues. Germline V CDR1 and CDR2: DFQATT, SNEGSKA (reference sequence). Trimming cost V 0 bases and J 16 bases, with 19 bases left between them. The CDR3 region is CSAREPQDWNSFF. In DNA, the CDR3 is TGCAGTGCTAGAGAACCTCAGGACTGGAATTCCTTCTTC.

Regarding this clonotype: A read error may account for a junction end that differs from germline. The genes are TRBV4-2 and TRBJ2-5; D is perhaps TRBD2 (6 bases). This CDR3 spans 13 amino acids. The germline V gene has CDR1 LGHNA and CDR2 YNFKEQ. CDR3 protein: CASNQELAKTQYF. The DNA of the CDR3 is TGTGCCAGCAACCAAGAACTAGCAAAGACCCAGTACTTC.

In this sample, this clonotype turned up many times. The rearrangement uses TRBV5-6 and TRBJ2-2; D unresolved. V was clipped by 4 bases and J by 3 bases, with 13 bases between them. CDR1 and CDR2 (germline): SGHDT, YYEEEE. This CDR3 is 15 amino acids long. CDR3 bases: TGTGCCAGCAGCCGACCTACATGGTACACCGGGGAGCTGTTTTTT. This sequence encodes CASSRPTWYTGELFF.

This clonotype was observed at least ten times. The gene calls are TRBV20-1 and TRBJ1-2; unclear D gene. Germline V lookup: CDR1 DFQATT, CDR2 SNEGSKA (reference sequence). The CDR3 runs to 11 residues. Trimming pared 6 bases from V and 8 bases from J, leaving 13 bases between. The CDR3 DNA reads TGCAGTGCCAAATCGACCTCGGGCTACACCTTC. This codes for CSAKSTSGYTF.

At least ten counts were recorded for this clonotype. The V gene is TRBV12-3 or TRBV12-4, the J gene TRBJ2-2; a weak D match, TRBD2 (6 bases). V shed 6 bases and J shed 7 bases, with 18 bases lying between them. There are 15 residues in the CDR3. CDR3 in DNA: TGTGCCAGCAGCACTTGGGGGGATCGGGTCGGGGAGCTGTTTTTT. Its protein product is CASSTWGDRVGELFF.

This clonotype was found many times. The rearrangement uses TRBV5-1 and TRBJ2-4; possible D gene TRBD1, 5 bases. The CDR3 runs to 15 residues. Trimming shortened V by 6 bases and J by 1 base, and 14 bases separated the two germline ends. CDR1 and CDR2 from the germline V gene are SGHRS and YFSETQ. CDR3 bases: TGCGCCAGCACCTCAGCAGGGAACGCCAAAAACATTCAGTACTTC. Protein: CASTSAGNAKNIQYF.

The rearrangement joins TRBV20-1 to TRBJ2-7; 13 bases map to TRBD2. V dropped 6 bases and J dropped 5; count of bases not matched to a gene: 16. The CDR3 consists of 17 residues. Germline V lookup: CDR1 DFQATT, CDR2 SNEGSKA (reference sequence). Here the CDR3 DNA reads TGCAGTGCCCTAGAGAGGCGGACTAGCGGGAGTTACGACGAGCAGTACTTC. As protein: CSALERRTSGSYDEQYF.

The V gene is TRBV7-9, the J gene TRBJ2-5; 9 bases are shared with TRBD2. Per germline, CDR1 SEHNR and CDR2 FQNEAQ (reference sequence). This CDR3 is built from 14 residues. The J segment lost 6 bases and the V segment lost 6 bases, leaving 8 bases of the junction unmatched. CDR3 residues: CASSSGGSEQTQYF. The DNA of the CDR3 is TGTGCCAGCAGTAGCGGGGGAAGCGAACAGACCCAGTACTTC.

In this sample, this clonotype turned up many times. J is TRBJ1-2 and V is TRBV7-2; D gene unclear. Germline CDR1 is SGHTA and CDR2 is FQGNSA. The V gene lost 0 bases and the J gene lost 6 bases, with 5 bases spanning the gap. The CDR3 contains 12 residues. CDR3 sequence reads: CASSLATNGYTF. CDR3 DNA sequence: TGTGCCAGCAGCTTAGCGACAAATGGCTACACCTTC.

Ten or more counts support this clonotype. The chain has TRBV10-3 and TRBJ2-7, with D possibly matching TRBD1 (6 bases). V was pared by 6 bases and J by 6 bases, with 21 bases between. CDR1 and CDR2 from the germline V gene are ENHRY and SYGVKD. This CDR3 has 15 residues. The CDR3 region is CAISEPAGADLEQYF. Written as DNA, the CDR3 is TGTGCCATCAGCGAACCCGCAGGGGCGGATCTCGAGCAGTACTTC.

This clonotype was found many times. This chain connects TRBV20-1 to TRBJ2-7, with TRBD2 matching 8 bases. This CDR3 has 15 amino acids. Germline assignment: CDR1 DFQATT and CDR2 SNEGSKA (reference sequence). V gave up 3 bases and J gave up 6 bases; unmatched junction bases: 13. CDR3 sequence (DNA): TGCAGTGCTAGGGCTTCGAGCGGGAGAGGGCTCGAGCAGTACTTC. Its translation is CSARASSGRGLEQYF.

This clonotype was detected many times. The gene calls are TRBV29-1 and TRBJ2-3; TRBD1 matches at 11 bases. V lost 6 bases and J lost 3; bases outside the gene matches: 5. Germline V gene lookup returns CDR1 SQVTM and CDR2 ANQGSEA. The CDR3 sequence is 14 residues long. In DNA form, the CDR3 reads TGCAGCGTGGCCGGGACAGGGGGGACAGATACGCAGTATTTT. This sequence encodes CSVAGTGGTDTQYF.

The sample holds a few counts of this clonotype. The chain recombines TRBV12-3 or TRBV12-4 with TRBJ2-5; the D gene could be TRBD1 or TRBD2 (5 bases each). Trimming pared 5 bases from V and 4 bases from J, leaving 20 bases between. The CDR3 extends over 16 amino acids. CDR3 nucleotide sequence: TGTGCCAGCAGTCGTACCGGGACGCCTTATCGAGAGACCCAGTACTTC. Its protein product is CASSRTGTPYRETQYF.

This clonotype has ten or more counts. This CDR3 is CASSLSSKSNYEQYF. The CDR3, as DNA: TGTGCCAGCAGTTTATCGAGTAAATCAAACTACGAGCAGTACTTC. The chain employs TRBV27 and TRBJ2-7; unclear D gene. The germline V gene encodes CDR1 MNHEY and CDR2 SMNVEV (reference sequence). V was shortened by 0 bases and J by 3 bases, with 12 bases between the two germline ends. The CDR3 is 15 residues long.

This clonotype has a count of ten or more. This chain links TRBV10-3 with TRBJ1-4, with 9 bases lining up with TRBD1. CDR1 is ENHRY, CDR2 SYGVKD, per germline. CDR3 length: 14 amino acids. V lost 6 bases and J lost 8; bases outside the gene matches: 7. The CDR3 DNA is TGTGCCATCAGGCCGGGACAGGGCGGAGAAAAACTGTTTTTT. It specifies CAIRPGQGGEKLFF.

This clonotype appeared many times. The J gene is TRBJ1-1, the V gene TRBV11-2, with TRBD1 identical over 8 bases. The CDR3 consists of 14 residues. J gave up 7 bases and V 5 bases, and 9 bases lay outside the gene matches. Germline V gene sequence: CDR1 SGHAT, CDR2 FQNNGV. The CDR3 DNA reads TGTGCCAGCAGCCCAGACAGGGGAGGTAGTGAAGCTTTCTTT. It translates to CASSPDRGGSEAFF.

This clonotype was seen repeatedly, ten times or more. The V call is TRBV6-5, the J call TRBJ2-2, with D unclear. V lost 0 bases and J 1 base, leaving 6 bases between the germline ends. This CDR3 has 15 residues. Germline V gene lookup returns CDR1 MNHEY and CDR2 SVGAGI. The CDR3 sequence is CASSYSPGNTGELFF. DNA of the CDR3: TGTGCCAGCAGTTACTCTCCGGGGAACACCGGGGAGCTGTTTTTT.

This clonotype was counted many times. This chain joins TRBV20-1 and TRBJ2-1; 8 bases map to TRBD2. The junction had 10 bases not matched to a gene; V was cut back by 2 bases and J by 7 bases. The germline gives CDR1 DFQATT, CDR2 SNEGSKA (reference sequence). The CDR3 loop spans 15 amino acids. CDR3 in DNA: TGCAGTGCTAGAAAAACCGGGACTAGAAGGAATGAGCAGTTCTTC. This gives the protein CSARKTGTRRNEQFF.

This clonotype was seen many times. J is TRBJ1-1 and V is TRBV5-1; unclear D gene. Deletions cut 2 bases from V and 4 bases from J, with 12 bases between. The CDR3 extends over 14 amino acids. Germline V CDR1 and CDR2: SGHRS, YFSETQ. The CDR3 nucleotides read TGCGCCAGCAGCTTAGACCCAGAGGGCACTGAAGCTTTCTTT. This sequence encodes CASSLDPEGTEAFF.

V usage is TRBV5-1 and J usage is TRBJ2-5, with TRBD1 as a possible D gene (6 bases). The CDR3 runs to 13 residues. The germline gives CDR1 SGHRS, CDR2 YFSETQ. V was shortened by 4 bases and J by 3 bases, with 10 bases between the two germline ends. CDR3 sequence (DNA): TGCGCCAGCAGCCGAAAGGGGGAAGAGACCCAGTACTTC. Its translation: CASSRKGEETQYF. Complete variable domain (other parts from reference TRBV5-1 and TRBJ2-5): KAGVTQTPRYLIKTRGQQVTLSCSPISGHRSVSWYQQTPGQGLQFLFEYFSETQRNKGNFPGRFSGRQFSNSRSEMNVSTLELGDSALYLCASSRKGEETQYFGPGTRLLVL.

The CDR3 here is CGACYLPGTGTKNIQYF. The CDR3 DNA reads TGTGGGGCCTGTTATCTTCCGGGGACAGGGACCAAAAACATTCAGTACTTC. The V gene is TRBV24-1, the J gene TRBJ2-4; 9 bases agree with TRBD1. Germline CDR1 and CDR2: KGHDR and SFDVKD. The CDR3 is made up of 17 amino acids.

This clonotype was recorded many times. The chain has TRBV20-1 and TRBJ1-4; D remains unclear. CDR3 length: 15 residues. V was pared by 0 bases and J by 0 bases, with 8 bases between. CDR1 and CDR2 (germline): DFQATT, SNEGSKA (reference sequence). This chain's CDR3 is CSARDQLPTNEKLFF. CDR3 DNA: TGCAGTGCTAGAGATCAACTCCCAACTAATGAAAAACTGTTTTTT.

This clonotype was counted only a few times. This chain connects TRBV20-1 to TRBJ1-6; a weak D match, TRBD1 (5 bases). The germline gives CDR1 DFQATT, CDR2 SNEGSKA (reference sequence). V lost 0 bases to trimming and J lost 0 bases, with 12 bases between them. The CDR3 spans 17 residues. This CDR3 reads CSARDWKGTSYNSPLHF. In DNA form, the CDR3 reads TGCAGTGCTAGAGATTGGAAGGGGACCTCCTATAATTCACCCCTCCACTTT.

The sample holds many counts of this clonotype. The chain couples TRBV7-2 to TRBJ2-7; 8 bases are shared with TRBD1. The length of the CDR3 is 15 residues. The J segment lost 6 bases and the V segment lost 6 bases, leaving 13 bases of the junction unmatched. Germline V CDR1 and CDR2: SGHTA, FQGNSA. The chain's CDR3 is CASSRDRITIREQYF. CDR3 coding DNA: TGTGCCAGCAGTCGGGACAGGATAACCATACGCGAGCAGTACTTC.

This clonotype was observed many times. CDR3 sequence: CASRLLDSYYGYTF. CDR3 DNA: TGTGCCAGCAGGCTACTTGACAGCTACTATGGCTACACCTTC. The chain links TRBV28 to TRBJ1-2; tentative D call: TRBD1 (5 bases). This CDR3 region has 14 residues. In germline, CDR1 is MDHEN, CDR2 SYDVKM. V was trimmed by 6 bases and J by 3 bases, leaving 14 bases between them.